A single sample is the source of the 6 T cell receptor beta chains below, sequenced in a study of T cells in Graves' hyperthyroidism and ophthalmopathy. Authors of the study amplified TCR beta CDR3 regions from RNA transcripts. The HTBI primer set drove a first-round RT-PCR of the TCR CDR3. TCRdb independently ran MiXCR on the multiplex PCR reads; one entry per CDR3 protein. The sample lists hundreds of thousands of distinct CDR3 sequences; about 43% were seen once. Sequencing was performed on peripheral blood or thyroid tissue (not recorded which). The receptors were gathered from a woman under 30 with Graves' hyperthyroidism.

This chain joins TRBV2 and TRBJ2-5, with D tentatively TRBD2 (6 bases). Trimming cost V 7 bases and J 2 bases, with 8 bases left between them. CDR1 and CDR2 from the germline V gene are SNHLY and FYNNEI. The CDR3 has 12 residues. As DNA, the CDR3 is TGTGCCAGCACCGGGACTCAAGAGACCCAGTACTTC. Its translation is CASTGTQETQYF.

This clonotype was seen only a few times. The rearrangement uses TRBV6-2 or TRBV6-3 and TRBJ1-5; D possibly corresponds to TRBD1 (5 bases). The germline gives CDR1 MNHEY, CDR2 SVGEGT. The CDR3 has 12 amino acids. Trimming took 8 bases from V and 6 from J, leaving 11 bases between them. The CDR3 is CASSRGVQPQHF. The CDR3 region has the DNA TGTGCCAGCTCACGAGGGGTTCAGCCCCAGCATTTT.

The J gene is TRBJ1-1, the V gene TRBV6-4; no clear D. V shed 5 bases and J shed 2 bases, with 12 bases lying between them. From germline, CDR1 is MRHNA and CDR2 SNTAGT. The length of the CDR3 is 14 residues. The CDR3 protein is CASSPRHANTEAFF. The CDR3 coding sequence is TGTGCCAGCAGTCCCCGACACGCAAACACTGAAGCTTTCTTT.

Regarding this clonotype: A much larger clone differs by one base, so this may be a read error. The chain carries TRBV7-2 and TRBJ2-7; D uncertain. Per germline, CDR1 SGHTA and CDR2 FQGNSA. CDR3 length equals 12 residues. CDR3 sequence reads: CASSFASYEQHF. The CDR3 DNA is TGTGCCAGCAGCTTTGCCTCCTACGAGCAGCACTTC. Full variable domain (rest looked up from reference TRBV7-2 and TRBJ2-7): GAGVSQSPSNKVTEKGKDVELRCDPISGHTALYWYRQSLGQGLEFLIYFQGNSAPDKSGLPSDRFSAERTGGSVSTLTIQRTQQEDSAVYLCASSFASYEQHFGPGTRLTVT.

Comment on this clonotype: A junction boundary mismatches the germline segment, possibly from a read error. V is TRBV10-3 and J is TRBJ1-3; D is uncertain. CDR1 and CDR2 (germline): ENHRY, SYGVKD. The CDR3 is 16 residues long. CDR3 sequence: CAISESDKFSGDTIYF. DNA of the CDR3: TGTGCCATCAGTGAGTCTGACAAATTCTCTGGAGACACCATATATTTT.

This chain joins TRBV10-3 and TRBJ1-1, with D unresolved. The CDR3 sequence is 12 residues long. Germline V gene data show CDR1 as ENHRY and CDR2 as SYGVKD. V lost 1 base to trimming and J lost 4 bases, with 4 bases between them. In DNA form, the CDR3 reads TGTGCCATCAGTGAGTTAGGCACTGAAGCTTTCTTT. It encodes CAISELGTEAFF.